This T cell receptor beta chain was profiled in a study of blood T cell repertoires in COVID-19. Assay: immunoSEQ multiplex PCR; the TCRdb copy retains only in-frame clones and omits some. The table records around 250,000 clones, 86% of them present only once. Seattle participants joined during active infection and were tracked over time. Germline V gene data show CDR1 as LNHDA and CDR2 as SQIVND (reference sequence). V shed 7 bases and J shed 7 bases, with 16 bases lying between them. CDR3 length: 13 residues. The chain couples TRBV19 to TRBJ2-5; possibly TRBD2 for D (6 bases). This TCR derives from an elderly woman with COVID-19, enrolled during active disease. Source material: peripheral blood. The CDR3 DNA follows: TGTGCCAGTAACGGCGGCTCGCGGGGGACCCAGTACTTC. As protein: CASNGGSRGTQYF.